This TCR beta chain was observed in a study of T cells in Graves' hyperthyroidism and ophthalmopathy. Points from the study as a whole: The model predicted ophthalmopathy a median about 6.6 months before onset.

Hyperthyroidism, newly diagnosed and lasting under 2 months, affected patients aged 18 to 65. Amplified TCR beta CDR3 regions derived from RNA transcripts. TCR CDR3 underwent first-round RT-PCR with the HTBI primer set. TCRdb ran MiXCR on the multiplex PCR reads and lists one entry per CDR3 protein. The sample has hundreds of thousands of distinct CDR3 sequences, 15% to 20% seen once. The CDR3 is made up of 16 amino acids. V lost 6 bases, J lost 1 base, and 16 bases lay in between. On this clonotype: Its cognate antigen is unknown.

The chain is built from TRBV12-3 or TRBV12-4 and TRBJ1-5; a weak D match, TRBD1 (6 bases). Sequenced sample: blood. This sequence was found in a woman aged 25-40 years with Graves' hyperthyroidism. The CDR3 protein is CASRDRRGGSNQPQHF. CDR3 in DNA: TGTGCCAGCAGAGATCGGAGGGGGGGGAGCAATCAGCCCCAGCATTTT.